This TCR beta chain was sequenced for a study of blood T cell repertoires in COVID-19. Study-level information: Acute and convalescent COVID-19 samples came from the United States, Italy and Spain.

Source study methods: Nucleated cell counts were estimated from reference gene primer amplification. This table comes from immunoSEQ multiplex PCR, and its TCRdb copy is limited to in-frame clones, with some not included. V, J and clone size are those of that table, while D and trimming were read from the DNA. The top ten clones hold approximately 11% of a sample with roughly 150,000 clones, 78% of them seen once. The CDR3 extends over 15 amino acids. CDR1 and CDR2 (germline): SGHTA, FQGTGA. V lost 5 bases and J lost 4; bases outside the gene matches: 9. This rearrangement joins TRBV7-3 to TRBJ2-5; 8 bases are shared with TRBD2. Input material: peripheral blood. The receptor comes from a man between 60 and 75 years old who had recovered from COVID-19. The CDR3 region is CASSRLAGGGETQYF. CDR3 bases: TGTGCCAGCAGCCGCCTTGCGGGGGGAGGAGAGACCCAGTACTTC. Looking up the rest from reference TRBV7-3 and TRBJ2-5 gives the full variable domain: GAGVSQTPSNKVTEKGKYVELRCDPISGHTALYWYRQSLGQGPEFLIYFQGTGAADDSGLPNDRFFAVRPEGSVSTLKIQRTERGDSAVYLCASSRLAGGGETQYFGPGTRLLVL.